This entry describes one TCR beta chain. No antigen is known for it. 13 Jbeta primers and 60 Vbeta primers were used for the PCR. Profiled with immunoSEQ multiplex PCR; TCRdb holds only in-frame clones, not every one. The profile shows about 190,000 clones, over 60% of them singletons. This sample is part of a study of cytomegalovirus exposure and HLA in healthy donors. Study as a whole: Ancestry clustering placed 70% to 90% of roughly 410 genotyped donors in the Caucasian-associated cluster. Study-wide results and limits: Confirmation was obtained in vitro that three CMV-associated chains are specific for CMV antigens. It is likely that the observed cluster of highly shared sequence variants was a sequencing artifact.

The CDR3 totals 13 residues. Trimming took 6 bases from V and 3 from J; bases not matched to a gene: 4. Germline CDR1 and CDR2: MNHNS and SASEGT. The origin of this receptor is a man younger than 45 in good health and CMV-seropositive. The rearrangement links TRBV6-1 to TRBJ2-5; 7 nucleotides match TRBD2. The sequenced sample consisted of PBMCs. CDR3 sequence (DNA): TGTGCCAGCAGAGAGGCGGGGGAAGAGACCCAGTACTTC. Amino acid sequence: CASREAGEETQYF.